This is a list of T cell receptor beta chains from one sample in a study of blood T cell repertoires in COVID-19. The table came from immunoSEQ multiplex PCR; TCRdb's copy has only in-frame clones and leaves some out. The data contain under 400,000 clones, around 87% of them singletons. Input material: PBMCs or T cells enriched from blood (not recorded which). Receptors were obtained from a man in his forties in a cohort exposed to, infected with or recovered from COVID-19 (not recorded which). Each CDR3 is given with its conserved first and last residue. A D gene is named only where the DNA matches it firmly. Rows may omit the clone size; those that give it use once, few, many or a size class.

NA TRBJ1-4 TRBV30 NA CAWRRTVNEKLFF TGTGCCTGGAGGAGGACAGTTAATGAAAAACTGTTTTTT
NA TRBJ2-1 TRBV6-2/TRBV6-3 NA CASSPLGDEQFF TGTGCCAGCAGCCCCCTCGGAGATGAGCAGTTCTTC
TRBD2 TRBJ2-1 TRBV4-1 NA CASSPNPLADLLGNEQFF TGCGCCAGCAGCCCGAACCCCCTAGCGGACCTACTGGGTAATGAGCAGTTCTTC
NA TRBJ1-5 TRBV7-2 NA CASSSDPRQGNQPQHF TGTGCCAGCAGTTCCGACCCGAGACAGGGCAATCAGCCCCAGCATTTT
TRBD2 TRBJ2-1 TRBV11-2 NA CASSFSGSSYNEQFF TGTGCCAGCAGCTTTAGCGGGAGTTCCTACAATGAGCAGTTCTTC
TRBD1 TRBJ1-2 TRBV5-1 NA CASSLSGTGEGYTF TGCGCCAGCAGCTTATCCGGGACAGGGGAAGGCTACACCTTC
NA TRBJ2-2 TRBV3-1/TRBV3-2 NA CASSQRSLATTGELFF TGTGCCAGCAGCCAACGATCACTAGCCACCACCGGGGAGCTGTTTTTT
TRBD2 TRBJ2-4 TRBV10-3 NA CAIGLAGGNIQYF TGTGCCATCGGTCTAGCGGGAGGTAACATTCAGTACTTC
TRBD1 TRBJ1-5 TRBV5-1 few CASSVTGENQPQHF TGCGCCAGCAGCGTCACAGGGGAGAATCAGCCCCAGCATTTT
TRBD1 TRBJ2-5 TRBV6-5 NA CANRQGAGETQYF TGTGCCAACAGACAGGGGGCAGGAGAGACCCAGTACTTC
TRBD1 TRBJ1-2 TRBV5-1 NA CASSLDPWTGSYGYTF TGCGCCAGCAGCTTGGATCCGTGGACAGGGTCCTATGGCTACACCTTC
TRBD1 TRBJ1-4 TRBV9 NA CASSAGNRGRNEKLFF TGTGCCAGCAGCGCGGGGAACAGGGGCAGGAATGAAAAACTGTTTTTT
TRBD1 TRBJ1-5 TRBV30 NA CAWDRGNNQPQHF TGTGCCTGGGACAGGGGAAACAATCAGCCCCAGCATTTT
NA TRBJ2-1 TRBV7-3 NA CASSSRTRDEQFF TGTGCCAGCAGCTCCCGGACTCGAGATGAGCAGTTCTTC
NA TRBJ2-1 TRBV27 NA CASGRLNNEQFF TGTGCCAGCGGGAGATTGAACAATGAGCAGTTCTTC
TRBD1 TRBJ1-1 TRBV2 NA CASSSTGENTEAFF TGTGCCAGCTCTTCGACAGGGGAGAACACTGAAGCTTTCTTT
NA TRBJ1-5 TRBV28 NA CASSRGRRQNQPQHF TGTGCCAGCAGCCGAGGGCGCCGGCAGAATCAGCCCCAGCATTTT
NA TRBJ2-3 TRBV3-1/TRBV3-2 NA CASSREISTDTQYF TGTGCCAGCTCACGGGAGATCAGCACAGATACGCAGTATTTT
TRBD1 TRBJ1-1 TRBV10-1 NA CASSDPRQGGNTEAFF TGCGCCAGCAGCGATCCTCGACAGGGGGGGAACACTGAAGCTTTCTTT
NA TRBJ1-3 TRBV30 NA CAWGRGGSGNTIYF TGTGCCTGGGGTAGAGGGGGATCTGGAAACACCATATATTTT
NA TRBJ1-1 TRBV3-1/TRBV3-2 NA CASSHGGRGTEAFF TGTGCCAGCAGCCACGGGGGACGCGGCACTGAAGCTTTCTTT
TRBD1 TRBJ1-2 TRBV12-5 once CASGTGTGDGYTF TGTGCTAGTGGCACCGGGACAGGGGACGGCTACACCTTC
TRBD2 TRBJ2-7 TRBV5-1 NA CASSFLAGGFYEQYF TGCGCCAGCAGCTTTCTAGCGGGAGGTTTCTACGAGCAGTACTTC
NA TRBJ1-4 TRBV5-1 NA CASSLVGGPTNEKLFF TGCGCCAGCAGCTTGGTTGGCGGTCCAACTAATGAAAAACTGTTTTTT
TRBD2 TRBJ2-1 TRBV27 NA CASSTSTSGSLGYEQFF TGTGCCAGCAGTACATCGACTAGCGGGAGTCTAGGCTATGAGCAGTTCTTC
NA TRBJ2-1 TRBV11-2 once CASSLGASGYNEQFF TGTGCCAGCAGCTTAGGAGCGTCTGGGTACAATGAGCAGTTCTTC
NA TRBJ1-6 TRBV2 NA CASTQNSPLHF TGTGCCAGCACCCAGAATTCACCCCTCCACTTT
NA TRBJ1-2 TRBV5-1 NA CASSLVIGSGYTF TGCGCCAGCAGCTTGGTCATCGGGTCCGGCTACACCTTC
NA TRBJ2-5 TRBV11-2 NA CASSSNPSGWGYF TGTGCCAGCAGCTCAAATCCGAGCGGGTGGGGGTACTTC
NA TRBJ1-3 TRBV6-5 NA CASRPADSSGNTIYF TGTGCCAGCAGACCTGCCGACAGCTCTGGAAACACCATATATTTT
NA TRBJ1-4 TRBV30 NA CAWSAGGKLFF TGTGCCTGGAGTGCCGGGGGGAAACTGTTTTTT
NA TRBJ2-3 TRBV5-4 NA CASSLDRRILSTDTQYF TGTGCCAGCAGCTTGGATCGTCGCATACTTAGCACAGATACGCAGTATTTT
TRBD1 TRBJ1-1 TRBV7-9 NA CASSAGQGANTEAFF TGTGCCAGCAGCGCAGGACAGGGGGCGAACACTGAAGCTTTCTTT
NA TRBJ1-4 TRBV18 NA CASSPRTGSPEKLFF TGTGCCAGCTCACCAAGAACAGGGTCCCCTGAAAAACTGTTTTTT
NA TRBJ2-1 TRBV5-1 NA CASSFNQGPLGNEQFF TGCGCCAGCAGCTTTAATCAGGGGCCCCTCGGCAATGAGCAGTTCTTC
TRBD2 TRBJ2-5 TRBV5-4 NA CASRKREGGQETQYF TGTGCCAGCAGGAAGCGGGAGGGGGGCCAAGAGACCCAGTACTTC
TRBD2 TRBJ2-5 TRBV5-1 NA CASSREGYQETQYF TGCGCCAGCAGCAGGGAGGGGTACCAAGAGACCCAGTACTTC
TRBD2 TRBJ2-3 TRBV3-1/TRBV3-2 NA CASSQTGGGTDTQYF TGTGCCAGCAGCCAAACGGGAGGCGGCACAGATACGCAGTATTTT
TRBD1 TRBJ2-1 TRBV5-8 NA CASTTGTGSFNEQFF TGTGCCAGCACCACCGGGACAGGGTCCTTCAATGAGCAGTTCTTC
TRBD2 TRBJ2-3 TRBV19 NA CASSASGPTDTQYF TGTGCCAGTAGTGCTAGCGGACCCACAGATACGCAGTATTTT
NA TRBJ1-1 TRBV7-2 NA CASSVQGLRTEAFF TGTGCCAGCAGCGTACAGGGATTAAGAACTGAAGCTTTCTTT
NA TRBJ2-7 TRBV3-1/TRBV3-2 NA CASSQVQGTHEQYF TGTGCCAGCAGCCAGGTACAGGGTACCCACGAGCAGTACTTC
NA TRBJ1-6 TRBV19 NA CASSPGRPHSPLHF TGTGCCAGTAGTCCGGGTCGACCTCATTCACCCCTCCACTTT
NA TRBJ2-3 TRBV6-6 NA CASSFWGLSTDTQYF TGTGCCAGCAGTTTCTGGGGCCTTAGCACAGATACGCAGTATTTT
TRBD1 TRBJ2-7 TRBV18 NA CASSPATGAGEQYF TGTGCCAGCTCACCAGCCACAGGGGCGGGTGAGCAGTACTTC
TRBD1 TRBJ1-1 TRBV18 NA CASVQGVKTEAFF TGTGCCAGCGTCCAGGGGGTAAAGACTGAAGCTTTCTTT
TRBD2 TRBJ2-7 TRBV12-5 NA CASGPPLAGVSYEQYF TGTGCTAGTGGTCCTCCACTAGCGGGAGTGTCCTACGAGCAGTACTTC
TRBD1 TRBJ2-7 TRBV28 NA CASSFRRGYFAYEQYF TGTGCCAGCAGTTTTCGCAGGGGGTACTTCGCCTACGAGCAGTACTTC
NA TRBJ1-1 TRBV10-1 NA CASSGGLNTEAFF TGCGCCAGCAGCGGGGGGCTGAACACTGAAGCTTTCTTT
TRBD1 TRBJ1-1 TRBV7-9 NA CASSFTSGQGDNEAFF TGTGCCAGCAGCTTCACCTCAGGGCAGGGGGATAATGAAGCTTTCTTT
NA TRBJ1-6 TRBV19 NA CATRMYREGSPLHF TGTGCCACCAGAATGTACAGGGAAGGTTCACCCCTCCACTTT
TRBD2 TRBJ2-1 TRBV3-1/TRBV3-2 once CASSPRGLASQYNEQFF TGTGCCAGCAGCCCACGGGGACTAGCGAGTCAATACAATGAGCAGTTCTTC
NA TRBJ1-5 TRBV2 NA CASSEVRGNQPQHF TGTGCCAGCAGTGAGGTCCGGGGCAATCAGCCCCAGCATTTT
TRBD2 TRBJ2-7 TRBV2 NA CASASGTSYEQYF TGTGCCAGCGCCAGCGGGACTTCCTACGAGCAGTACTTC